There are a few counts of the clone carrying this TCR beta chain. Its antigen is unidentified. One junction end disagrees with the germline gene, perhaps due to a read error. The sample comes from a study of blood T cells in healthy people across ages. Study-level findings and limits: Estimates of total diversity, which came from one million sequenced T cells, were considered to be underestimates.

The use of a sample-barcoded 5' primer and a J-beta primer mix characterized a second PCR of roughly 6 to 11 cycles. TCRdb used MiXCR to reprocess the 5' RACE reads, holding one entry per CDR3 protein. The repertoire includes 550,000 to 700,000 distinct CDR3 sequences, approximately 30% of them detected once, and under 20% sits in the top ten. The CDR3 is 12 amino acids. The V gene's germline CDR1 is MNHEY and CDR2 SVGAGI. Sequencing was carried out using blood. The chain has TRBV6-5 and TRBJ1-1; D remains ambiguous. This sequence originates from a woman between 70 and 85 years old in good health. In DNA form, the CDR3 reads TGTACCAGCAGCCCGTGGACGGGTGGAGCTTTCTTT. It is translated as CTSSPWTGGAFF.